Shown below are 22 T cell receptor beta chains from a single sample sequenced in a study of blood T cells in healthy people across ages. PCR was performed a second time for about 7 to 11 cycles using a sample-barcoded 5' primer and a J-beta primer mix. TCRdb processed the 5' RACE reads anew with MiXCR; each CDR3 protein has one entry. The table records approximately 700,000 distinct CDR3 sequences, about a third of them present only once. The specimen was blood. Receptors originate from a woman older than 75 in good health.

This clonotype has ten or more counts. J is TRBJ2-1 and V is TRBV7-2, with D hard to call. The length of the CDR3 is 13 residues. In germline, CDR1 is SGHTA, CDR2 FQGNSA. V lost 4 bases and J 5 bases, leaving 9 bases between the germline ends. The CDR3 sequence is CASSSRRDNEQFF. The DNA for the CDR3 is TGTGCCAGCAGCTCTCGACGGGACAATGAGCAGTTCTTC.

This chain joins TRBV30 and TRBJ2-7, with 8 bases that match TRBD2. Germline V gene data show CDR1 as GTSNPN and CDR2 as SVGIG (reference sequence). The V and J ends lost 8 bases and 4 bases, in that order; junction bases with no gene match: 10. The CDR3 is 13 amino acids. Here the CDR3 reads CAGSGGRGYEQYF. CDR3 sequence (DNA): TGTGCCGGCAGCGGGGGCAGGGGTTACGAGCAGTACTTC. Full variable domain (remainder filled in from reference TRBV30 and TRBJ2-7): SQTIHQWPATLVQPVGSPLSLECTVEGTSNPNLYWYRQAAGRGLQLLFYSVGIGQISSEVPQNLSASRPQDRQFILSSKKLLLSDSGFYLCAGSGGRGYEQYFGPGTRLTVT.

V usage is TRBV24-1 and J usage is TRBJ1-2, with TRBD1 identical over 7 bases. V trimming: 4 bases; J trimming: 7 bases; junction bases outside the gene matches: 8. The length of the CDR3 is 14 residues. Germline CDR1 KGHDR, CDR2 SFDVKD. The CDR3 protein is CATSDRDSILGYTF. The CDR3 nucleotides read TGTGCCACCAGTGACCGGGACAGCATCCTTGGCTACACCTTC.

This chain links TRBV9 with TRBJ2-7; 7 positions agree with TRBD2. J lost 7 bases, V lost 4 bases, and 14 bases had no gene match. Germline values: CDR1 SGDLS, CDR2 YYNGEE. This CDR3 has 15 amino acids. The CDR3 sequence is CASSSGGTSYNEQYF. CDR3 bases: TGTGCCAGCAGCTCCGGGGGGACCTCCTACAATGAGCAGTACTTC.

This clonotype was recorded a few times. This may stem from a read error, because a much larger clone lies one nucleotide away. The J gene is TRBJ2-7, the V gene TRBV25-1, with 7 bases lining up with TRBD1. From germline, CDR1 is MGHDK and CDR2 SYGVNS. This CDR3 is built from 15 residues. V was pared by 4 bases and J by 7 bases, with 13 bases of the junction left unmatched. For the CDR3, the DNA is TGTGCCAGCAGTGCAATGGGGACAGTGGTAAATGAGCAGTACTTC. Its translation: CASSAMGTVVNEQYF.

This clonotype was recorded at least ten times. The chain combines TRBV4-1 with TRBJ2-5; maybe TRBD1 (6 bases). Germline V lookup: CDR1 MGHRA, CDR2 YSYEKL. The length of the CDR3 is 15 residues. Trimming pared 3 bases from V and 2 bases from J, leaving 13 bases between. The CDR3 protein is CASSHWTDIQETQYF. The CDR3 DNA follows: TGCGCCAGCAGCCACTGGACAGATATTCAAGAGACCCAGTACTTC.

This clonotype was seen many times. The chain links TRBV7-2 to TRBJ1-1, with D unclear. The V gene lost 1 base and the J gene lost 5 bases, with 11 bases spanning the gap. This CDR3 contains 14 residues. Germline V lookup: CDR1 SGHTA, CDR2 FQGNSA. CDR3 loop: CASSLVAGLTEAFF. In nucleotides, the CDR3 is TGTGCCAGCAGCTTAGTAGCAGGTCTAACTGAAGCTTTCTTT. Looking up the rest from reference TRBV7-2 and TRBJ1-1 gives the full variable domain: GAGVSQSPSNKVTEKGKDVELRCDPISGHTALYWYRQSLGQGLEFLIYFQGNSAPDKSGLPSDRFSAERTGGSVSTLTIQRTQQEDSAVYLCASSLVAGLTEAFFGQGTRLTVV.

This clonotype has at least ten counts. The rearrangement links TRBV9 to TRBJ2-6; perhaps TRBD1 as D (5 bases). CDR1 and CDR2 from the germline V gene are SGDLS and YYNGEE. The CDR3 consists of 18 residues. V lost 0 bases to trimming and J lost 3 bases, with 16 bases between them. CDR3 region: CASSVGVRAWDGANVLTF. For the CDR3, the DNA is TGTGCCAGCAGCGTAGGGGTCAGGGCATGGGATGGGGCCAACGTCCTGACTTTC.

In this sample, this clonotype turned up many times. This chain links TRBV7-2 with TRBJ2-7, with 9 bases that match TRBD1. Germline values: CDR1 SGHTA, CDR2 FQGNSA. Germline trimming cut 1 base from V and 6 bases from J; bases unmatched to any gene: 1. The CDR3 is 13 residues long. CDR3 in DNA: TGTGCCAGCAGCTTAGACAGGGGGCGCGAGCAGTACTTC. Residues: CASSLDRGREQYF.

This clonotype was recorded many times. This chain joins TRBV6-5 and TRBJ1-4, with D possibly being TRBD1 (5 bases). Germline loops: CDR1 MNHEY, CDR2 SVGAGI. There are 15 residues in the CDR3. The V gene lost 2 bases and the J gene lost 0 bases, with 7 bases spanning the gap. CDR3 loop: CASSYRGATNEKLFF. The CDR3 DNA is TGTGCCAGCAGTTACCGGGGCGCAACTAATGAAAAACTGTTTTTT.

This clonotype was recorded at least ten times. This sequence joins TRBV6-2 or TRBV6-3 and TRBJ2-1; 7 nucleotides align to TRBD1. The CDR3 spans 15 residues. In germline, CDR1 is MNHEY, CDR2 SVGEGT. V lost 4 bases and J lost 4; bases outside the gene matches: 7. The CDR3: CASSLNGQAYNEQFF. The CDR3 DNA reads TGTGCCAGCAGTTTGAACGGACAGGCATACAATGAGCAGTTCTTC.

This clonotype was seen ten or more times. This may be a read error: a much more frequent sequence differs by one nucleotide. The chain combines TRBV28 with TRBJ2-7; 7 bases map to TRBD1. V gave up 4 bases and J gave up 2 bases; unmatched junction bases: 5. Per the germline V gene, CDR1 is MDHEN and CDR2 is SYDVKM. This CDR3 has 14 residues. CDR3: CASSCGQGAYEQYF. The CDR3 coding sequence is TGTGCCAGCAGTTGTGGTCAGGGGGCCTACGAGCAGTACTTC.

To note about this clonotype: This could be a read error, since a much larger clone is one nucleotide away. No conserved phenylalanine or tryptophan ends this CDR3, so it is likely a read error. The chain is built from TRBV15 and TRBJ2-5, with D perhaps TRBD1 or TRBD2 (5 bases each). The assigned J gene may be wrong: the sequence end matches TRBJ2-7 better. Looked up from germline, CDR1 is LNHNV and CDR2 is YYDKDF (reference sequence). The CDR3 spans 15 residues. In DNA, the CDR3 is TGTGCCACCAGCAGAGAGAGGGCGCAGGGCCGCGAGCAGTACATC. Translated: CATSRERAQGREQYI.

Regarding this clonotype: It may be a read error: a sequence one base away is much more abundant. The chain joins TRBV30 to TRBJ1-4; a possible D gene is TRBD1 (6 bases). CDR1 and CDR2 from the germline V gene are GTSNPN and SVGIG (reference sequence). The CDR3 is made up of 13 amino acids. CDR3 region: CAGTGQRVEKRFF. The DNA of the CDR3 is TGTGCCGGTACAGGGCAACGGGTTGAAAAACGGTTTTTT.

The chain is built from TRBV6-5 and TRBJ1-4; D remains unclear. Between the trimmed V and J ends, which lost 6 bases and 0 bases, there was a span of 14 bases. Looked up from germline, CDR1 is MNHEY and CDR2 is SVGAGI. This CDR3 comprises 16 residues. This CDR3 is CASSLQKSATNEKLFF. In nucleotides, the CDR3 is TGTGCCAGCAGCTTACAGAAGAGTGCAACTAATGAAAAACTGTTTTTT.

This clonotype was observed a few times. At one end the junction does not follow the germline gene, possibly because of a read error. J is TRBJ1-1 and V is TRBV30, with D possibly matching TRBD1 (6 bases). Germline values: CDR1 GTSNPN, CDR2 SVGIG (reference sequence). CDR3 size: 14 residues. This chain's CDR3 is CARRWGQMNTEAFF. Here the CDR3 DNA reads TGTGCCCGGAGGTGGGGACAAATGAACACTGAAGCTTTCTTT.

Turning to this clonotype: This may be a read error, as it is one base from a much larger clone. The chain carries TRBV12-3 or TRBV12-4 and TRBJ2-5; 11 bases fit TRBD2. With V trimmed by 6 bases and J by 11 bases, 14 bases remained unmatched. This CDR3 has 15 residues. DNA of the CDR3: TGTGCCAGCAGAAAGACTAGCGGGGACTTCAGTGAGCAGTACTTC. Residues: CASRKTSGDFSEQYF.

A remark on this clonotype: A read error may explain this, as a much larger clone is one base away. The rearrangement uses TRBV30 and TRBJ2-7; D gene uncertain. The CDR3 is 12 residues long. CDR1 and CDR2 (germline): GTSNPN, SVGIG (reference sequence). CDR3 in amino acids: CARSPLGEEQYF. The CDR3 DNA sequence: TGTGCCCGGAGTCCCCTCGGAGAAGAGCAGTACTTC.

This clonotype was seen at least ten times. The V and J genes are TRBV27 and TRBJ2-7; D possibly corresponds to TRBD1 (5 bases). CDR1 MNHEY and CDR2 SMNVEV come from the germline V gene (reference sequence). V lost 2 bases, J lost 5 bases, and 10 bases lay in between. The CDR3 runs 13 residues. This CDR3 reads CASSLHGAHEQYF. In nucleotides, the CDR3 is TGTGCCAGCAGTTTACATGGGGCCCACGAGCAGTACTTC.

To note about this clonotype: This may be a read error, as it is one base from a much larger clone. This sequence joins TRBV7-3 and TRBJ1-2; tentatively, D is TRBD1 (6 bases). Germline CDR1 and CDR2: SGHTA and FQGTGA. Deletions cut 8 bases from V and 7 bases from J, with 20 bases between. There are 14 residues in the CDR3. CDR3 loop: CASGVTDSGGGYTF. CDR3 in DNA: TGTGCCAGCGGCGTAACGGACAGCGGTGGTGGCTACACCTTC.

This clonotype showed up many times. This rearrangement joins TRBV24-1 to TRBJ2-7; D is possibly TRBD2 (5 bases). This CDR3 has 15 residues. Germline CDR1 reads KGHDR; CDR2 reads SFDVKD. The V and J ends lost 3 bases and 3 bases respectively, with 14 bases between them. The CDR3 DNA sequence: TGTGCCACCAGTGATCCTACCGGCGGAGGCTACGAGCAGTACTTC. The encoded protein is CATSDPTGGGYEQYF.

This clonotype was counted a few times. The chain carries TRBV13 and TRBJ1-3, with 8 bases lining up with TRBD1. This CDR3 region has 17 residues. Losses at the gene ends were 2 bases for V and 1 base for J; bases not matched to a gene: 7. The germline gives CDR1 PRHDT, CDR2 FYEKMQ (reference sequence). The CDR3 region is CASSLIGQGGSGNTIYF. In DNA form, the CDR3 reads TGTGCCAGCAGCTTAATAGGACAGGGTGGTTCTGGAAACACCATATATTTT.